This T cell receptor (beta chain) was recovered during a study of shared clonotypes between healthy human individuals. As for the study in general: Each donor's CD4 naive and CD4 memory cells filled three plates apiece, CD8 naive two, and CD8 memory one.

Profiled with immunoSEQ multiplex PCR; TCRdb holds only in-frame clones, not every one. Among 2.5 million or so clones listed, around 94% were seen once. This CDR3 spans 16 amino acids. From germline, CDR1 is SGHKS and CDR2 YYEKEE (reference sequence). With V trimmed by 0 bases and J by 5 bases, 11 bases remained unmatched. This TCR derives from a young man in good health. V usage is TRBV5-5 and J usage is TRBJ2-7; 7 positions match TRBD2. Sequenced: naive CD4+ T cells sorted from blood. The subset: CD45RA+ positively selected. The CDR3 region is CASSLASAGELHEQYF. The CDR3 DNA reads as TGTGCCAGCAGCTTGGCGTCTGCGGGGGAGCTCCACGAGCAGTACTTC.